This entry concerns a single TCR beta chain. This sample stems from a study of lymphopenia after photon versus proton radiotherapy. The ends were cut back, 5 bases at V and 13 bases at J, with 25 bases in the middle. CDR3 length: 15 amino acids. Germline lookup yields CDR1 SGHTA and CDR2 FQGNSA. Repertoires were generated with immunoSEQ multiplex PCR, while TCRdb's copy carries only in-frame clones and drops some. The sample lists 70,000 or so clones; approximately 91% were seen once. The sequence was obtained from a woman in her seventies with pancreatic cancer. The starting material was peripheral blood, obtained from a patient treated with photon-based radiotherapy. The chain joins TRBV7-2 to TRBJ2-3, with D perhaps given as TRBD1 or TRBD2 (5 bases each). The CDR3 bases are TGTGCCAGCAGCAGAGCGAAACCGGGACCTACGGACGAGTATTTT. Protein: CASSRAKPGPTDEYF.